Below, 31 T cell receptor beta chains from the same sample are listed, as sequenced in a study of tumor-infiltrating lymphocytes in primary liver carcinoma. Scientists recovered RNA and DNA together from around 18-30 mg of unsorted bulk tissue. Priming with a constant-region primer yielded TCR beta cDNA from roughly 490 ng total RNA. Nested multiplex PCR, run for three rounds with slightly modified ARM-PCR, yielded TCR beta libraries. Use of TRBV1-TRBV30 forward primers with a C-beta reverse primer characterized the first two PCR rounds, which lasted about 9 cycles each. MiXCR, run by TCRdb on the multiplex PCR reads, gives a single entry per CDR3 protein. The data hold under 85,000 distinct CDR3 sequences, with around 70% observed a single time. The sequencing sample was made of liver tumor tissue from sampling region 1. Subset indicated: tumor region T1, superior pole. These receptors all come from a middle-aged man with primary liver carcinoma and hepatitis B virus infection.

Points on this clonotype: A read error may produce the germline difference seen at one junction end. V usage is TRBV11-2 and J usage is TRBJ1-5; the D is unclear. Germline lookup yields CDR1 SGHAT and CDR2 FQNNGV. This CDR3 has 14 amino acids. The CDR3: CASSLSRYNQPHHF. The CDR3 DNA reads TGTGCCAGCAGCTTGTCCAGGTACAACCAGCCCCATCATTTT. Full variable domain (rest looked up from reference TRBV11-2 and TRBJ1-5): EAGVAQSPRYKIIEKRQSVAFWCNPISGHATLYWYQQILGQGPKLLIQFQNNGVVDDSQLPKDRFSAERLKGVDSTLKIQPAKLEDSAVYLCASSLSRYNQPHHFGDGTRLSIL.

In regard to this clonotype: A much larger clone sits a single nucleotide away, making a read error possible. The rearrangement joins TRBV5-1 to TRBJ2-1; D unclear. The CDR3 is 15 residues long. CDR1 is SGHRS and CDR2 is YFSETQ in the germline V gene. The chain's CDR3 is CASSFDTSSYNEQLF. CDR3 nucleotides: TGCGCCAGCAGCTTCGACACCTCCTCCTACAATGAGCAGTTATTC. The full variable domain, in which reference TRBV5-1 and TRBJ2-1 provide the parts outside the CDR3, is KAGVTQTPRYLIKTRGQQVTLSCSPISGHRSVSWYQQTPGQGLQFLFEYFSETQRNKGNFPGRFSGRQFSNSRSEMNVSTLELGDSALYLCASSFDTSSYNEQLFGPGTRLTVL.

On this clonotype: This likely comes from a read error, as the CDR3 has no conserved phenylalanine or tryptophan at its end. No DNA is shown, since the ends of the CDR3 on it are uncertain; the CDR3 is the one TCRdb lists. The V and J genes are TRBV5-5 and TRBJ1-1; the DNA was not compared with TRBD1, the D call given in the table. CDR1 SGHKS and CDR2 YYEKEE come from the germline V gene (reference sequence). With termini counted, the CDR3 has 15 amino acids. CDR3 in amino acids: CASSLVGGANTEAFL.

With respect to this clonotype: The CDR3 carries no conserved terminal phenylalanine or tryptophan, so it likely arises from a read error. CDR3 residues: CASSQDHGRALNTEAFL. The DNA for the CDR3 is TGTGCCAGCAGCCAAGATCATGGCAGGGCATTGAACACTGAAGCTTTCCTT. V is TRBV4-2 and J is TRBJ1-1, with D maybe TRBD1 (5 bases). V gave up 0 bases and J gave up 0 bases, with 14 bases separating them. The CDR3 is 17 amino acids. Germline V gives CDR1 LGHNA, CDR2 YNFKEQ.

This clonotype was seen more than once but under ten times. This may stem from a read error, because a much larger clone lies one nucleotide away. J is TRBJ2-2 and V is TRBV6-5; D might be TRBD2 (7 bases). The germline CDR1 and CDR2 sequences are MNHEY and SVGAGI. There are 16 residues in the CDR3. CDR3 residues: CAGSYTGGAGTGELFF. For the CDR3, the DNA is TGTGCCGGCAGTTACACGGGGGGCGCAGGAACCGGGGAGCTGTTTTTT.

This clonotype was recorded once. The CDR3 end shows no conserved phenylalanine or tryptophan, and so a read error is likely. The chain employs TRBV12-3 or TRBV12-4 and TRBJ2-7; 10 nucleotides agree with TRBD1. The CDR3 loop spans 20 amino acids. J was trimmed by 6 bases and V by 1 base; bases with no gene match: 21. The CDR3 coding sequence is TGTGCCAGCAGTTTAGTCTATAGGGACAGGGGTGCGAGTCTCCCCTCCGAGCAGTACCTC. Protein product: CASSLVYRDRGASLPSEQYL.

This clonotype has just one count. Compared with germline, one end of the junction differs, possibly owing to a read error. The CDR3 DNA is TGTGCCATCGGCTTTTCTAGACTAGCGGTTCACACCGGGGAACTGTCTTTT. Protein product: CAIGFSRLAVHTGELSF. V and J are TRBV10-3 and TRBJ2-2, with 9 bases aligning to TRBD2. The CDR3 extends over 17 amino acids. From germline, CDR1 is ENHRY and CDR2 SYGVKD.

This chain uses TRBV29-1 with TRBJ2-7, with 7 bases identical to TRBD1. V was pared by 7 bases and J by 7 bases, with 13 bases of the junction left unmatched. CDR3 length: 13 amino acids. Germline V CDR1 and CDR2: SQVTM, ANQGSEA. The CDR3 DNA is TGCAGCGCCCCCGCCGGGACAGACTATGAGCAGTACTTC. Translating gives CSAPAGTDYEQYF.

The rearrangement uses TRBV4-1 and TRBJ1-2; 8 positions agree with TRBD1. The CDR3 is 16 residues long. Germline V gene data show CDR1 as MGHRA and CDR2 as YSYEKL. The J segment lost 0 bases and the V segment lost 11 bases, leaving 14 bases of the junction unmatched. CDR3 protein: CAGGFERTGTNYGYTF. In DNA form, the CDR3 reads TGCGCCGGCGGCTTCGAGAGGACAGGGACTAACTATGGCTACACCTTC.

About this clonotype itself: One end of the junction is discordant with germline, which a read error may explain. This rearrangement joins TRBV29-1 to TRBJ1-1; D is unresolved. This CDR3 comprises 14 residues. The germline CDR1 and CDR2 sequences are SQVTM and ANQGSEA. The CDR3 spells CSAPKLTREGEAFF. CDR3 in DNA: TGCAGCGCCCCGAAGCTGACCCGGGAGGGTGAAGCTTTCTTC.

To note about this clonotype: The junction and the germline gene differ at one end; a read error may be behind it. Here the CDR3 reads CASSLPGARELFF. The CDR3, as DNA: TGTGCCAGCAGTCTCCCGGGGGCCAGGGAGCTATTTTTT. V gene TRBV12-3 or TRBV12-4 combines with J gene TRBJ2-2; D is perhaps TRBD1 or TRBD2 (6 bases each). The CDR3 totals 13 residues.

This sequence joins TRBV29-1 and TRBJ2-2, with D tentatively TRBD2 (5 bases). The CDR3 is 12 amino acids. Trimming pared 4 bases from V and 9 bases from J, leaving 12 bases between. The V gene's germline CDR1 is SQVTM and CDR2 ANQGSEA. In DNA, the CDR3 is TGCAGCGTTGGAGATAGCGCCTGGGAGCTGTTTTTT. It translates to CSVGDSAWELFF.

This clonotype was counted between two and nine times. This chain connects TRBV11-2 to TRBJ2-1, with 7 bases aligning to TRBD2. Germline-derived CDR1 and CDR2 are SGHAT and FQNNGV. Trimming at V came to 3 bases and at J to 10 bases, leaving 15 bases not matched to a gene. The CDR3 consists of 16 residues. The CDR3, as DNA: TGTGCCAGCAGCTTTGATGGGGGTGCTGCGGGGGACGAGCAGTTCTTC. Translation: CASSFDGGAAGDEQFF. The full variable domain, its missing parts supplied by reference TRBV11-2 and TRBJ2-1, is EAGVAQSPRYKIIEKRQSVAFWCNPISGHATLYWYQQILGQGPKLLIQFQNNGVVDDSQLPKDRFSAERLKGVDSTLKIQPAKLEDSAVYLCASSFDGGAAGDEQFFGPGTRLTVL.

This clonotype turned up a few times. A junction end diverges from the germline sequence, so it may reflect a read error. This chain links TRBV11-3 with TRBJ2-3, with unresolved D. From germline, CDR1 is SGHNT and CDR2 YENEEA. The CDR3 has 14 amino acids. The CDR3: CASNLRRSTDTQYF. The CDR3 region has the DNA TGTGCCAGCAACTTACGCAGGAGCACAGATACGCAGTATTTT.

This clonotype has only one observation. The CDR3 is CASRGTTSNEKLFF. DNA of the CDR3: TGTGCCAGCAGGGGCACAACAAGTAATGAAAAACTGTTTTTT. V is TRBV2 and J is TRBJ1-4; D is unclear. Germline V gives CDR1 SNHLY, CDR2 FYNNEI. The CDR3 consists of 14 residues. V was cut by 6 bases and J by 4 bases, with 12 bases left in between.

This clonotype was seen once. The CDR3 ends on some other residue instead of the conserved phenylalanine or tryptophan, so this is likely a read error. The CDR3 is CASSYVGAGSGELFL. CDR3 DNA: TGTGCCAGCAGTTATGTAGGAGCGGGAAGCGGGGAGCTGTTTCTT. The rearrangement uses TRBV6-6 and TRBJ2-2; TRBD2 agrees at 7 bases. The CDR3 totals 15 residues. V lost 3 bases, J lost 7 bases, and 8 bases stayed unmatched. CDR1 and CDR2 (germline): MNHNY, SVGAGI (reference sequence).

This chain joins TRBV7-9 and TRBJ2-3; no clear D gene. Germline-derived CDR1 and CDR2 are SEHNR and FQNEAQ (reference sequence). Trimming left V 8 bases short and J 6 bases short, with 12 bases between. The CDR3 spans 12 residues. CDR3 in amino acids: CASVSSTDTQYF. The CDR3 region has the DNA TGTGCCAGCGTCTCTTCCACTGATACGCAGTATTTT.

Regarding this clonotype: An end of the junction does not agree with germline; a read error may underlie this. The CDR3 coding sequence is TGTGCCAGCAGCTTGGATAGTACGAGAAGGGGGGCCACTGAAGCCCTCTTT. Amino acid sequence: CASSLDSTRRGATEALF. The chain joins TRBV5-6 to TRBJ1-1; maybe TRBD1 (6 bases). CDR1 and CDR2 (germline): SGHDT, YYEEEE. This CDR3 contains 17 residues. Combining the CDR3 with reference TRBV5-6 and TRBJ1-1 gives the whole variable domain DAGVTQSPTHLIKTRGQQVTLRCSPKSGHDTVSWYQQALGQGPQFIFQYYEEEERQRGNFPDRFSGHQFPNYSSELNVNALLLGDSALYLCASSLDSTRRGATEALFGQGTRLTVV.

For this clonotype: Because it lacks the conserved phenylalanine or tryptophan at the end, this CDR3 is likely a read error. This rearrangement joins TRBV12-3 or TRBV12-4 to TRBJ1-1; 8 bases line up with TRBD1. The CDR3 is 14 amino acids. The CDR3 nucleotides read TGTGTCAGCACCCAGGGGGCTCTCGGCACTGAAGCTTTCCTT. As protein: CVSTQGALGTEAFL.

In regard to this clonotype: Mismatch with germline at one junction end may stem from a read error. As DNA, the CDR3 is TGTACCAGCCCCCCGGGAGGTTCTTCTGTCGAGCAGTACTTC. Translated, it gives CTSPPGGSSVEQYF. The chain carries TRBV7-9 and TRBJ2-7; 7 nucleotides line up with TRBD2. The CDR3 sequence is 14 residues long. CDR1 is SEHNR and CDR2 is FQNEAQ in the germline V gene (reference sequence). The full variable domain, completed using reference TRBV7-9 and TRBJ2-7, is DTGVSQNPRHKITKRGQNVTFRCDPISEHNRLYWYRQTLGQGPEFLTYFQNEAQLEKSRLLSDRFSAERPKGSFSTLEIQRTEQGDSAMYLCTSPPGGSSVEQYFGPGTRLTVT.

This chain joins TRBV2 and TRBJ1-6; 8 bases fit TRBD1. In germline, CDR1 is SNHLY, CDR2 FYNNEI. CDR3 length: 15 residues. V was pared by 4 bases and J by 6 bases, with 5 bases of the junction left unmatched. The chain's CDR3 is CASSGRTGSNSPLHF. CDR3 in DNA: TGTGCCAGCAGTGGTCGGACAGGGTCTAATTCACCCCTCCACTTT. The variable domain in full, completed from reference TRBV2 and TRBJ1-6, reads EPEVTQTPSHQVTQMGQEVILRCVPISNHLYFYWYRQILGQKVEFLVSFYNNEISEKSEIFDDQFSVERPDGSNFTLKIRSTKLEDSAMYFCASSGRTGSNSPLHFGNGTRLTVT.

As to this clonotype: The junction does not match germline at one end; this may be a read error. V usage is TRBV11-2 and J usage is TRBJ2-2; D ambiguous. Germline lookup yields CDR1 SGHAT and CDR2 FQNNGV. This CDR3 has 14 residues. In nucleotides, the CDR3 is TGTGTCAGCAGCCCAAGGGAAAACACCGGGGAGCTGTTTTTT. This codes for CVSSPRENTGELFF.

Turning to this clonotype: The junction departs from germline at one end; a sequencing error may be responsible. The chain links TRBV28 to TRBJ1-2; 8 bases are shared with TRBD1. Germline values: CDR1 MDHEN, CDR2 SYDVKM. This CDR3 has 15 amino acids. CDR3 bases: TGTGCCTGCACTTCCGAACAGGGGGATAGCTATGGCTACACATTC. Translating it yields CACTSEQGDSYGYTF.

Note on this clonotype: An end of the junction differs from the germline gene, which may be a read error. The chain employs TRBV29-1 and TRBJ2-4, with D perhaps matching TRBD2 (5 bases). The V gene's germline CDR1 is SQVTM and CDR2 ANQGSEA. CDR3 size: 11 residues. The CDR3 sequence is CSVDVEDQAYF. CDR3 coding DNA: TGTAGCGTTGACGTGGAGGACCAGGCATACTTC.

Regarding this clonotype: The junction departs from germline at one end; a sequencing error may be responsible. The rearrangement joins TRBV4-1 to TRBJ1-2; tentative D call: TRBD1 (6 bases). The germline V gene encodes CDR1 MGHRA and CDR2 YSYEKL. CDR3 length: 16 amino acids. The CDR3 loop reads CASSPDRGAFDYGYTF. CDR3 DNA sequence: TGTGCGAGCAGCCCAGACCGGGGGGCGTTCGACTATGGCTACACCTTC.

On this clonotype: Germline and junction disagree at one end, which may indicate a read error. The chain uses TRBV5-5 and TRBJ1-2, with a possible D match to TRBD1 (5 bases). Germline CDR1 and CDR2: SGHKS and YYEKEE (reference sequence). The CDR3 totals 14 residues. This CDR3 reads CASSPGAGSHGYAF. DNA for the CDR3: TGTGCCAGCAGCCCTGGGGCAGGGAGTCATGGCTACGCCTTC. The variable domain in full, with the rest retrieved from reference TRBV5-5 and TRBJ1-2, is DAGVTQSPTHLIKTRGQQVTLRCSPISGHKSVSWYQQVLGQGPQFIFQYYEKEERGRGNFPDRFSARQFPNYSSELNVNALLLGDSALYLCASSPGAGSHGYAFGSGTRLTVV.

This clonotype was detected many times. This chain uses TRBV29-1 with TRBJ2-7, with TRBD1 matching 7 bases. Germline V gene lookup returns CDR1 SQVTM and CDR2 ANQGSEA. V lost 4 bases to trimming and J lost 2 bases; unmatched junction nucleotides: 2. The CDR3 covers 12 residues. The CDR3 sequence: CSVGQGAYEQYF. As DNA, the CDR3 is TGCAGCGTTGGGCAGGGGGCCTACGAGCAGTACTTC.

This clonotype was detected a few times. Here the CDR3 DNA reads TGCACCGCTAGACTTGGTTACGAGCAGTACTTC. Translated: CTARLGYEQYF. The gene calls are TRBV29-1 and TRBJ2-7; D not resolved. Per the germline V gene, CDR1 is SQVTM and CDR2 is ANQGSEA. CDR3 length: 11 residues.

With regard to this clonotype: A read error may be the cause here, since a much bigger clone is one base away. The V call is TRBV5-6, the J call TRBJ2-2, with TRBD1 identical over 7 bases. Per the germline V gene, CDR1 is SGHDT and CDR2 is YYEEEE. This CDR3 has 16 amino acids. The DNA of the CDR3 is TGTACCAGCAGTGAGGGGGCGCGGATTAAGGCCGGGGAGCTGTTTTTT. Translation: CTSSEGARIKAGELFF.

Details on this clonotype: Sequence at one end of the junction differs from germline and may be a read error. The rearrangement uses TRBV18 and TRBJ2-1, with 10 bases fitting TRBD2. The CDR3 consists of 15 residues. Germline CDR1 KGHSH, CDR2 LQKENI. The CDR3 loop is CASSPTSGRMVEQFF. The CDR3 DNA sequence: TGTGCAAGCTCACCGACTAGCGGGCGGATGGTTGAGCAGTTCTTC. Looking up the rest from reference TRBV18 and TRBJ2-1 gives the full variable domain: NAGVMQNPRHLVRRRGQEARLRCSPMKGHSHVYWYRQLPEEGLKFMVYLQKENIIDESGMPKERFSAEFPKEGPSILRIQQVVRGDSAAYFCASSPTSGRMVEQFFGPGTRLTVL.

At least ten counts were recorded for this clonotype. The gene calls are TRBV5-1 and TRBJ1-4; D remains unclear. Trimming took 5 bases from V and 1 from J, leaving 12 bases between them. Germline V CDR1 and CDR2: SGHRS, YFSETQ. This CDR3 comprises 15 residues. CDR3 DNA sequence: TGCGCCAGCAGTCCCGATGGGGTAACTAATGAAAAACTGTTTTTT. Its protein product is CASSPDGVTNEKLFF.